This entry is about one TCR beta chain. Its antigen is unknown. This PCR relied on a set of 60 Vbeta primers and 13 Jbeta primers. This table comes from immunoSEQ multiplex PCR, and its TCRdb copy is limited to in-frame clones, with some not included. Found here are some 110,000 clones, about four fifths of them singletons; the top ten hold 3% to 4%. This sample is drawn from a study of cytomegalovirus exposure and HLA in healthy donors. Study outcomes and limitations: The sole available immune exposure information was CMV serostatus.

Germline CDR1 and CDR2: SGHDT and YYEEEE. There are 14 residues in the CDR3. The V gene lost 4 bases and the J gene lost 8 bases, with 16 bases spanning the gap. The genes are TRBV5-6 and TRBJ2-1; a possible D gene is TRBD1 (5 bases). This receptor was taken from a woman aged 25 to 39 in good health and CMV-seronegative. Sequenced: PBMCs. CDR3 protein: CASSPQGPGDEQFF. The CDR3 DNA follows: TGTGCCAGCAGCCCCCAGGGTCCCGGCGATGAGCAGTTCTTC.